This TCR beta chain was captured by sequencing in a study of blood T cell repertoires in COVID-19. Study-level information: Samples taken during acute and convalescent COVID-19 were collected in the United States, Italy and Spain. The analysed material was cDNA or gDNA that came from T cells, B-cell-depleted T cells, or PBMCs.

In the study's own analysis: Amplification of reference gene primers provided the estimated nucleated cell counts. Data came from immunoSEQ multiplex PCR; TCRdb stores just in-frame clones and leaves some out. D and trimming come from the DNA, and the V and J calls and clone size come from that table. Here the sample spans under 20,000 clones, about nine tenths being singletons. The sequence came from a human donor in a cohort sampled during active COVID-19. The donor label of this sample is uncertain. Sequencing was carried out using peripheral blood.

CDR3 amino acids: CASSQEWRTARGNTIYF. The CDR3 DNA follows: TGTGCCAGCAGCCAGGAATGGCGGACAGCGAGGGGAAACACCATATATTTT. J is TRBJ1-3 and V is TRBV4-2; tentatively, D is TRBD1 (6 bases). The ends were cut back, 3 bases at V and 4 bases at J, with 19 bases in the middle. The V gene's germline CDR1 is LGHNA and CDR2 YNFKEQ. This CDR3 contains 17 residues.